This TCR beta chain was documented in a study of OX40 agonist ivuxolimab in advanced cancers. In the study overall: Three patients had partial responses: one hepatocellular carcinoma, two cutaneous melanoma.

Generated by immunoSEQ multiplex PCR, the TCRdb table keeps only in-frame clones and is missing some. This repertoire shows tens of thousands of clones, 85% found once; its top ten account for approximately 0.2%. The germline V and J ends were trimmed by 1 base and 2 bases, with 12 bases remaining between them. This CDR3 has 16 amino acids. Per germline, CDR1 MNHEY and CDR2 SMNVEV (reference sequence). The chain is built from TRBV27 and TRBJ1-5; possible D gene TRBD1, 6 bases. The specimen was CD4+ or CD8+ T cells sorted from blood, collected in a trial of the OX40 agonist ivuxolimab. This receptor was taken from an adult with an advanced solid tumor such as melanoma, head and neck, liver or kidney cancer. CDR3 bases: TGTGCCAGCAGTTTATATTTTGCAGGGGGCAATCAGCCCCAGCATTTT. It specifies CASSLYFAGGNQPQHF.